This entry lists 4 T cell receptor beta chains sequenced from one sample in a study of cytomegalovirus exposure and HLA in healthy donors. Produced via immunoSEQ multiplex PCR; TCRdb's table is partial and in-frame only. The sample comprises over 250,000 clones, 80% to 90% of which are singletons, and 0.95% to 1.1% rests with the top ten. Sequencing used PBMCs. The receptor set was obtained from a woman younger than 30 in good health and CMV-seronegative.

This clone has only a few counts. The chain combines TRBV5-1 with TRBJ1-2; the match to TRBD1 covers 7 bases. Per the germline V gene, CDR1 is SGHRS and CDR2 is YFSETQ. The junction had 10 bases not matched to a gene; V was cut back by 3 bases and J by 2 bases. The CDR3 extends over 16 amino acids. The CDR3 is CASSSHRQGGNYGYTF. CDR3 coding DNA: TGCGCCAGCAGCTCCCACCGGCAGGGGGGAAACTATGGCTACACCTTC.

The chain links TRBV6-5 to TRBJ2-7; TRBD1 might be the D (6 bases). The CDR3 sequence is 14 residues long. The germline V gene encodes CDR1 MNHEY and CDR2 SVGAGI. Trimming left V 3 bases short and J 2 bases short, with 11 bases between. The DNA for the CDR3 is TGTGCCAGCAGTTATCAGACAGGCACCTACGAGCAGTACTTC. This gives the protein CASSYQTGTYEQYF.

The chain has TRBV7-2 and TRBJ2-1; D not resolved. The V end was cut by 4 bases, the J end by 2 bases, with 12 bases between. CDR3 length equals 15 residues. Germline CDR1 and CDR2: SGHTA and FQGNSA. For the CDR3, the DNA is TGTGCCAGCAGCTCGGTCCCTTCGCCCTACAATGAGCAGTTCTTC. It encodes CASSSVPSPYNEQFF.

The chain has TRBV30 and TRBJ1-1; 8 bases line up with TRBD1. The CDR3 contains 12 residues. V lost 2 bases to trimming and J lost 9 bases; unmatched junction nucleotides: 5. Germline lookup yields CDR1 GTSNPN and CDR2 SVGIG (reference sequence). In nucleotides, the CDR3 is TGTGCCTGGAGTATCCCAGGGGGCAAAGCTTTCTTT. It translates to CAWSIPGGKAFF.